This T cell receptor beta chain was identified during a study of T cells in Graves' hyperthyroidism and ophthalmopathy (dated by TCRdb to between 2019 and 2020). Regarding the complete study: To identify distinguishing TCR V-J signatures, a discovery cohort of around 100 patients was used, comprising 43 with Graves' ophthalmopathy and around 60 with stable Graves' hyperthyroidism. An independent validation cohort of some 18 hyperthyroidism patients and 17 patients who later progressed to ophthalmopathy tested prospective prediction of ophthalmopathy. The 100 or so discovery patients were randomly split 7:3 into training and test sets. The study also compared thyroid tissue and blood T-cell repertoires from several Graves' hyperthyroidism patients. Following sampling, methimazole starting at 30 mg daily was given to hyperthyroidism patients, and high-dose intravenous methylprednisolone was given to ophthalmopathy patients. TCR Vbeta CDR3 sequencing of some 140 peripheral blood samples (43 ophthalmopathy, some 75 hyperthyroidism and roughly 17 progressor patients) is reported in the paper.

The TCR beta CDR3 regions were amplified from the RNA transcripts. For the first round of RT-PCR on the TCR CDR3, the HTBI primer set was used together with the Qiagen OneStep RT-PCR kit. A second multiplex PCR round built the libraries, followed by size selection and purification. The libraries were sequenced on an Illumina HiSeq2000 using paired-end 100 bp reads. The original methods were these. SOAPnuke was used to process the raw data, throwing out any read that contained adapters or uncalled bases, had a mean Phred below 15, or lacked an exact constant-primer or identifier match. COPE v1.2.5 was used to merge the high-quality paired reads, and each unique nucleotide sequence was defined as a clonotype. MiTCR v1.1 was used to align the clonotypes against IMGT TRBV, TRBD and TRBJ reference segments. The analysis was restricted to V-J combinations with a frequency above 0.0001, which together covered about 99% of the repertoires. A TCS score was defined as the ratio of F50 (clonal expansion) to E x V (chaos), with BLOSUM62-based TCRdist applied between CDR3 peptides within each V-J. Welch's t-statistics and random forest reduced around 550 V-J features to some 14, which were used in a naive Bayes classifier (R e1071). The similarity between thyroid and blood repertoires was quantified using the Morisita-Horn index. TCRdb reran the public reads through fastp at Q25 and MiXCR, keeping productive beta chains. Every entry covers one CDR3 protein and lists the most common genes and DNA from its rows. The V and J calls and clone size come from TCRdb's table, not from the authors' own analysis. This sample comprises around 600,000 distinct CDR3 sequences, about 45% of them detected only once. Less than 9% of the sample belongs to the ten largest clones.

At the junction V is shortened by 3 bases and J by 2 bases; bases outside the gene matches: 5. From the germline V gene (reference sequence), CDR1 is SEHNR and CDR2 is FQNEAQ. The CDR3 sequence holds 17 residues, the cysteine and phenylalanine included. Only the CDR3 DNA stays, 51 bases, in frame from base 1. About this clonotype: It lacks a known antigen. Per-base quality was not reported, and no clone a single base away is much larger than it.

Results and caveats for the whole study, not just this receptor: Sample size was not statistically predetermined, and investigators were not blinded to group allocation. Ophthalmopathy was separated from stable hyperthyroidism by a 13 V-J signature model, with approximately 86% sensitivity and 81% to 82% specificity obtained in cross-validation and 80%/75% obtained in testing. Most expanded thyroid clonotypes (frequency above 0.001) were also detected in blood, suggesting blood repertoires may reflect thyroid immune responses. In validation, the model predicted progression to ophthalmopathy with 60% to 71% sensitivity and roughly 72% specificity, a median of 6.5 months before onset.

The study excluded patients with uncontrolled infections, other autoimmune diseases, pregnancy or lactation. Clinical symptoms, serum thyroxine and TRAb, thyroid ultrasound, and orbital computed tomography formed the basis for the diagnoses. Total RNA was extracted using Trizol reagent, and RNA quality was assessed on an Agilent 2100 Bioanalyzer. The TCR sequence derives from an adult man with Graves' disease, either hyperthyroidism or ophthalmopathy (not recorded which). This chain joins TRBV7-9 to TRBJ2-6; 9 central nucleotides agree with TRBD1. Sequencing input: peripheral blood or thyroid tissue (not recorded which). The CDR3 has the sequence CASSLGQGLAGANVLTF. Read as DNA, the sequence is TGTGCCAGCAGCTTGGGACAGGGCCTCGCTGGGGCCAACGTCCTGACTTTC.